This T cell receptor (beta chain) was obtained from a study of spatial heterogeneity in lung cancer. Indicated time point: sample taken at primary tumor resection. Whole RNA, which was extracted from tumor, nontumor lung tissue or frozen PBMC, was sequenced without any cell sorting. TCRdb re-derived calls from the 5' RACE reads in MiXCR, one entry per CDR3 protein. The top ten clones hold over 40% of a sample with around 89,000 distinct CDR3 sequences, approximately 12% of them seen once. CDR1 LNHNV and CDR2 YYDKDF come from the germline V gene (reference sequence). Trimming pared 1 base from V and 2 bases from J, leaving 4 bases between. The CDR3 consists of 13 residues. This clonotype showed up just a few times.

The clonotype comes from a male donor with early-stage non-small cell lung cancer. Sequenced here: PBMCs, sampled at surgery. The chain employs TRBV15 and TRBJ2-3; D uncertain. CDR3: CATSRAPTDTQYF. The CDR3, as DNA: TGTGCCACCAGCAGAGCTCCCACAGATACGCAGTATTTT.